These T cell receptor beta chains were read from a single sample in a study of radiotherapy plus CTLA-4 blockade in lung cancer. Data came from immunoSEQ multiplex PCR; TCRdb stores just in-frame clones and leaves some out. The sample records tens of thousands of clones, 84% being singletons. Sequencing used peripheral blood, obtained from a patient treated with radiotherapy plus ipilimumab. These receptors were taken from a human donor with non-small cell lung cancer whose response to radiotherapy plus ipilimumab could not be evaluated. CDR3s leave out the opening cysteine and the closing phenylalanine or tryptophan. The order of the fields is J gene, V gene, CDR3 protein.

>TRBJ2-7|TRBV6-5
ASSTAQLYEQY
>TRBJ2-7|TRBV4-1
ASSQGTSGNYEQY
>TRBJ1-2|TRBV7-2
ASSLATDNYGYT
>TRBJ2-3|TRBV4-3
ASSQKAGRETQY
>TRBJ1-3|TRBV7-9
ASSPQSSGNTIY
>TRBJ2-3|TRBV13
ASSFTTITDTQY
>TRBJ2-2|TRBV21-1
ASTPPVGHTGELF
>TRBJ1-2|TRBV20-1
SVGLGYGYT
>TRBJ1-4|TRBV15
ATSLDRPGLEKLF
>TRBJ1-2|TRBV28
ATRGQGIVGYT